This T cell receptor (beta chain) was retrieved from a study of cytomegalovirus exposure and HLA in healthy donors. Concerning this clone itself: Antigen unknown.

The CDR3 extends over 15 amino acids. Germline lookup yields CDR1 SGHRS and CDR2 YFSETQ. Trimming removed 3 bases from V and 3 bases from J; junction bases left unmatched: 3. Study outcomes and limitations: In a later analysis, TCR beta V- and J-gene trimming showed a link to a missense DCLRE1C variant. In an earlier analysis, most TCR beta V segments were productive about 90% or about 30% of the time. CMV antigen specificity of a few CMV-associated chains was confirmed in vitro. Later analysis revealed greater clonal expansion in HLA-associated TCR beta chains than in equally common others.

Primers for the PCR totalled 60 Vbeta and 13 Jbeta. Only in-frame clones appear in the TCRdb table, and some are missing; sequencing was by immunoSEQ multiplex PCR. The table lists some 81,000 clones, 72% of them singletons, with 11% in the top ten. The receptor's source is a woman aged 40-49 years in good health and CMV-seropositive. V and J are TRBV5-1 and TRBJ1-5, with 10 nucleotides matching TRBD1. The sample was PBMCs. The DNA of the CDR3 is TGCGCCAGCAGCTACGGGACAGGGGACAATCAGCCCCAGCATTTT. This codes for CASSYGTGDNQPQHF. The variable domain in full, with the rest retrieved from reference TRBV5-1 and TRBJ1-5, is KAGVTQTPRYLIKTRGQQVTLSCSPISGHRSVSWYQQTPGQGLQFLFEYFSETQRNKGNFPGRFSGRQFSNSRSEMNVSTLELGDSALYLCASSYGTGDNQPQHFGDGTRLSIL.